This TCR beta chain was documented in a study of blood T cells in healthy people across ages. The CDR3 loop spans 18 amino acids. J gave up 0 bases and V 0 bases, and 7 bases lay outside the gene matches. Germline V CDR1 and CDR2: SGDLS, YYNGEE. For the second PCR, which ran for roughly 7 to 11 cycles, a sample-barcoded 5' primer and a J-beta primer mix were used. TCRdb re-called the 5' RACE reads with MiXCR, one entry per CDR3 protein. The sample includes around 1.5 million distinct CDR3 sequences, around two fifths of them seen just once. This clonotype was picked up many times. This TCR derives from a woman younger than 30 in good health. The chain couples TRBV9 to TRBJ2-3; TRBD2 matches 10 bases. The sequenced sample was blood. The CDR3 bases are TGTGCCAGCAGCGTAGCTACTGGTAGCGGGAGGAGCACAGATACGCAGTATTTT. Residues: CASSVATGSGRSTDTQYF.